Detailed here is one T cell receptor (beta chain). Its antigen is unidentified. PCR was performed using 60 Vbeta and 13 Jbeta primers. Sequencing used immunoSEQ multiplex PCR; TCRdb keeps in-frame clones, though not all of them. The sample has 250,000 to 350,000 clones, 70% to 90% seen once. The data stem from a study of cytomegalovirus exposure and HLA in healthy donors. Overall study findings and caveats: The investigators catalogued 150 or so TCR beta chains as cytomegalovirus-associated.

This TCR derives from a man aged 40-50 years in good health and CMV-seropositive. Sequenced material: PBMCs.

CDR3 protein: CASSSDSGIRGEETQYF. The CDR3 bases are TGTGCCAGCAGTAGCGATTCAGGAATACGGGGTGAAGAGACCCAGTACTTC. This chain uses TRBV5-4 with TRBJ2-5; D possibly corresponds to TRBD2 (5 bases). V lost 5 bases and J lost 3, with 23 bases in between. CDR1 and CDR2 from the germline V gene are SGHNT and YYREEE (reference sequence). The CDR3 is made up of 17 amino acids.